What follows is one TCR beta chain and its context. The germline gene is not matched at one end of the junction; a read error may be the cause. The data stem from a study of Graves' ophthalmopathy and Graves' hyperthyroidism. Amplified material comprised TCR beta CDR3 regions derived from RNA transcripts. The authors performed first-round RT-PCR with HTBI primers and then a second-round multiplex PCR. TCRdb reprocessed the multiplex PCR reads via MiXCR and lists one record per CDR3 protein. The repertoire holds around 590,000 distinct CDR3 sequences, with less than 45% as singletons. This CDR3 contains 13 residues. The germline CDR1 and CDR2 sequences are SSHAT and FNYEAQ (reference sequence).

The clonotype originates from an adult man with Graves' hyperthyroidism. The chain recombines TRBV7-7 with TRBJ1-1; possible D gene TRBD1, 6 bases. Sequenced sample: peripheral blood or thyroid tissue (not recorded which). The CDR3 sequence is CASSPHLGGEAFF. The CDR3 bases are TGTGCTAGCAGCCCCCATTTAGGGGGGGAAGCTTTCTTT.